The clone carrying this T cell receptor beta chain is large. Its matching antigen is unknown. This sample stems from a study of T cell repertoires in aging, cancer and after chemotherapy. Amplification of TCR beta used genomic DNA extracted from peripheral blood. Whole-study results and caveats: Age-matched healthy donors had significantly more diverse, less clonal blood TCR repertoires than untreated cancer patients.

TRB rearrangements spanning V, D and J were amplified using mixed TRB-A/B primers. TCRdb re-analysed the multiplex PCR reads in MiXCR, keeping a single row per CDR3 protein. Of 1,000 to 1,500 distinct CDR3 sequences listed, approximately 24% are singletons. CDR3 length: 14 residues. Trimming removed 1 base from V and 5 bases from J, with 12 bases in between. Germline lookup yields CDR1 GTSNPN and CDR2 SVGIG (reference sequence). This rearrangement joins TRBV30 to TRBJ1-5; maybe TRBD1 (5 bases). The specimen sequenced was blood. The receptor's source is a human donor with a solid tumor. The chain's CDR3 is CAWSAAGGDQPQHF. The CDR3 DNA is TGTGCCTGGAGTGCTGCGGGAGGGGATCAGCCCCAGCATTTT.